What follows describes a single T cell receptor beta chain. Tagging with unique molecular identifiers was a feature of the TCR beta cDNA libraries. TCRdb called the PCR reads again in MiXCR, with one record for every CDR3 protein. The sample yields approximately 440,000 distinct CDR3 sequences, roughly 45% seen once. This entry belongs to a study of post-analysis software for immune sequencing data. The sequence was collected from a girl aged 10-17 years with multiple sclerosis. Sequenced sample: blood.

CDR3 in amino acids: CASSLYRGDSDTQYF. CDR3 coding DNA: TGTGCCAGCAGCTTATACAGGGGAGATTCGGATACGCAGTATTTT. The chain is built from TRBV7-9 and TRBJ2-3; 7 nucleotides match TRBD1. Germline V gene lookup returns CDR1 SEHNR and CDR2 FQNEAQ (reference sequence). The CDR3 length is 15 residues. With V trimmed by 2 bases and J by 6 bases, 8 bases remained unmatched.